This T cell receptor beta chain was profiled in a study of blood T cell repertoires in COVID-19. Overall study context: Both acute and convalescent COVID-19 samples were obtained from the United States, Italy and Spain. PBMCs, B-cell-depleted T cells, or T cells were the source of the cDNA or gDNA that made up the material.

Seattle-derived patients entered the study during active infection and were followed longitudinally. CDR3 length: 13 residues. The germline V and J ends were trimmed by 5 bases and 6 bases, with 14 bases remaining between them. The germline gives CDR1 SGHTA, CDR2 FQGTGA. As handled by the study authors: The authors estimated nucleated cell counts from reference gene primer amplification. Here immunoSEQ multiplex PCR was the method, and the copy in TCRdb shows in-frame clones only, minus some. Clonal size and the V and J genes are those of that table, whereas D and trimming came from the DNA. The profile shows over 250,000 clones, roughly 90% of them singletons.

Sequencing input: peripheral blood. The chain uses TRBV7-3 and TRBJ2-7, with D possibly TRBD1 on 5 matching bases. This sequence was found in a woman aged 70 to 79 with COVID-19, enrolled during active disease. CDR3 loop: CASSRQRGFEQYF. Here the CDR3 DNA reads TGTGCCAGCAGCAGACAAAGGGGTTTCGAGCAGTACTTC.